Below are 8 T cell receptor beta chains sequenced from a single sample in a study of T cells in Graves' hyperthyroidism and ophthalmopathy. RNA transcripts were the template for amplifying TCR beta CDR3 regions. During a first-round RT-PCR of the TCR CDR3, the HTBI primer set was used. TCRdb re-derived calls from the multiplex PCR reads in MiXCR, one entry per CDR3 protein. Of hundreds of thousands of distinct CDR3 sequences listed, roughly an eighth are singletons. Sequenced input: blood. Receptors originate from a woman between 18 and 29 years old with Graves' hyperthyroidism.

This clonotype showed up many times. The chain links TRBV2 to TRBJ1-4, with D maybe TRBD1 (6 bases). Germline V CDR1 and CDR2: SNHLY, FYNNEI. Between the trimmed V and J ends, which lost 7 bases and 0 bases, there was a span of 12 bases. This CDR3 has 15 amino acids. The CDR3 DNA is TGTGCCAGCATCCGGGGGCGCGCAACTAATGAAAAACTGTTTTTT. Amino acids: CASIRGRATNEKLFF.

This clonotype appeared many times. The V and J genes are TRBV9 and TRBJ2-3; 7 positions match TRBD2. This CDR3 comprises 16 residues. The ends lost 0 bases at V and 2 bases at J; junction bases unmatched: 6. Germline V gene data show CDR1 as SGDLS and CDR2 as YYNGEE. The CDR3 coding sequence is TGTGCCAGCAGCGTAGAAGCGGGATTTGACACAGATACGCAGTATTTT. As protein: CASSVEAGFDTDTQYF.

This clonotype was observed at least ten times. J is TRBJ2-1 and V is TRBV28; TRBD2 agrees at 9 bases. The germline V gene encodes CDR1 MDHEN and CDR2 SYDVKM. CDR3 length: 15 amino acids. The J segment lost 7 bases and the V segment lost 4 bases, leaving 8 bases of the junction unmatched. CDR3: CASSSSLAGRNEQFF. CDR3 nucleotides: TGTGCCAGCAGTTCTTCCCTAGCGGGAAGAAATGAGCAGTTCTTC.

In this sample, this clonotype turned up many times. This chain joins TRBV12-3 or TRBV12-4 and TRBJ1-5, with D perhaps matching TRBD1 (6 bases). Trimming stripped 8 bases from V and 3 bases from J, with 14 bases between. CDR3 length: 14 amino acids. CDR3 residues: CASVPGQLNQPQHF. The CDR3 DNA follows: TGTGCCAGCGTTCCGGGACAACTCAATCAGCCCCAGCATTTT.

This clonotype was counted between two and nine times. The chain links TRBV7-6 to TRBJ2-1; TRBD2 matches 12 bases. The CDR3 totals 16 residues. Looked up from germline, CDR1 is SGHVS and CDR2 is FNYEAQ. V trimming: 4 bases; J trimming: 4 bases; junction bases outside the gene matches: 5. In DNA form, the CDR3 reads TGTGCCAGCAGCTCTAGCGGGAGGGCCAAGTACAATGAGCAGTTCTTC. Translated: CASSSSGRAKYNEQFF.

The gene calls are TRBV6-1 and TRBJ2-1; 10 positions agree with TRBD2. The length of the CDR3 is 15 residues. V gave up 5 bases and J gave up 10 bases; unmatched junction bases: 11. Germline CDR1 and CDR2: MNHNS and SASEGT. Written as DNA, the CDR3 is TGTGCCAGCAGTACAATAGCGGGGGGTACGGGAGAGCAGTTCTTC. Translation gives CASSTIAGGTGEQFF.

The V gene is TRBV24-1, the J gene TRBJ2-3; D may be TRBD2 (7 bases). Trimming removed 5 bases at V and 4 bases at J, with 15 bases between. The length of the CDR3 is 15 residues. Per the germline V gene, CDR1 is KGHDR and CDR2 is SFDVKD. The CDR3 protein is CATSGVGGLADTQYF. As DNA, the CDR3 is TGTGCCACCAGTGGGGTCGGGGGGCTCGCAGATACGCAGTATTTT.

This clonotype has a count of ten or more. The V gene is TRBV6-2 or TRBV6-3, the J gene TRBJ2-5, with 12 bases fitting TRBD2. The CDR3 is made up of 15 amino acids. Trimming removed 8 bases from V and 4 bases from J; junction bases left unmatched: 8. In germline, CDR1 is MNHEY, CDR2 SVGEGT. Here the CDR3 DNA reads TGTGCCAGCGGAACAGGACTAGCGGGACTAGAGACCCAGTACTTC. It is translated as CASGTGLAGLETQYF.